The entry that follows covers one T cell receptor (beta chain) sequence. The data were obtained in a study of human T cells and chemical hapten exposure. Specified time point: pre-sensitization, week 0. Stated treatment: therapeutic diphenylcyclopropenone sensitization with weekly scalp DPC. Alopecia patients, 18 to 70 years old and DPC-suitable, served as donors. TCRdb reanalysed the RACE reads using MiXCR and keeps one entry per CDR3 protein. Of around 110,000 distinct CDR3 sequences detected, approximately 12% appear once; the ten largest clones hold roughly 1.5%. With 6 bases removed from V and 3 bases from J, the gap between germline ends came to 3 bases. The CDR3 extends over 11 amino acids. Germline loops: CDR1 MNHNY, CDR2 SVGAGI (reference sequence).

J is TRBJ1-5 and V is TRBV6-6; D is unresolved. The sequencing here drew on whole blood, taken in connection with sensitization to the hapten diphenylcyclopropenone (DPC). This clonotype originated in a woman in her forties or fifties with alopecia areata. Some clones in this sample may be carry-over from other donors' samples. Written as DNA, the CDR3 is TGTGCCAGCAGGGACAATCAGCCCCAGCATTTT. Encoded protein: CASRDNQPQHF.